The 9 T cell receptor beta chains below come from one sample, sequenced in a study of Graves' ophthalmopathy and Graves' hyperthyroidism (dated by TCRdb to the late 2010s). TCRdb records Illumina HiSeq 2000 as the sequencer. For repertoire sequencing, TCR beta CDR3 regions were amplified from RNA transcripts. The first round was an RT-PCR using HTBI primers with the Qiagen OneStep RT-PCR kit, and this first round was followed by a second-round multiplex PCR, then size selection and purification. Using fastp trimming at Q25 and MiXCR clonotype assembly, TCRdb reanalyzed the public sequencing data and kept in-frame beta chains. Rows merge per CDR3 protein into single entries with the most common DNA and genes. The sample yields some 750,000 distinct CDR3 sequences; approximately 40% were counted once. The top ten constitute 40% to 55% of the sample. Sequenced material: peripheral blood. The origin of the receptors is an adult man with Graves' ophthalmopathy.

This clonotype appeared a few times. The chain couples TRBV7-9 to TRBJ2-7; possibly TRBD2 for D (5 bases). This CDR3 has 15 residues. The ends were cut back, 1 base at V and 3 bases at J, with 13 bases in the middle. Germline V gene data show CDR1 as SEHNR and CDR2 as FQNEAQ (reference sequence). CDR3 sequence: CASSLGGSWGYEQYF. The CDR3 coding sequence is TGTGCCAGCAGCTTAGGCGGGTCTTGGGGCTACGAGCAGTACTTC.

With respect to this clonotype: A much larger clone is a single base away; this may be a read error. The CDR3 bases are TGCAGTGCACGACAGGACGGGAACTATGGCTACACCTTC. Protein: CSARQDGNYGYTF. The V call is TRBV20-1, the J call TRBJ1-2, with a possible D match to TRBD1 (6 bases). Germline V gives CDR1 DFQATT, CDR2 SNEGSKA (reference sequence). Trimming cost V 6 bases and J 2 bases, with 13 bases left between them. There are 13 residues in the CDR3.

The chain carries TRBV25-1 and TRBJ2-5; D might be TRBD2 (6 bases). The germline V and J ends were trimmed by 4 bases and 5 bases, with 14 bases remaining between them. CDR3 length: 14 amino acids. Germline lookup yields CDR1 MGHDK and CDR2 SYGVNS. The CDR3 is CASSAPGTLETQYF. The CDR3 bases are TGTGCCAGCAGTGCCCCCGGGACTTTGGAGACCCAGTACTTC.

Of note for this clonotype: A read error is possible here, since a much larger clone lies one base away. The genes are TRBV24-1 and TRBJ1-5, with 11 nucleotides matching TRBD1. This CDR3 is 16 amino acids long. The V segment lost 7 bases and the J segment 6 bases; nucleotides outside the gene matches: 10. Per germline, CDR1 KGHDR and CDR2 SFDVKD. The chain's CDR3 is CATSLQGTGGVQPQHF. CDR3 bases: TGTGCCACCAGCTTACAGGGGACAGGGGGAGTTCAGCCCCAGCATTTT.

This clonotype was observed many times. The chain carries TRBV29-1 and TRBJ2-6; D possibly uses TRBD1 or TRBD2 (5 bases each). Germline CDR1 is SQVTM and CDR2 is ANQGSEA. The V and J ends lost 3 bases and 2 bases respectively, with 5 bases between them. The CDR3 sequence is 13 residues long. CDR3 sequence: CSVEGAGANVLTF. DNA for the CDR3: TGCAGCGTTGAGGGGGCTGGGGCCAACGTCCTGACTTTC.

V and J are TRBV9 and TRBJ1-1; D is possibly TRBD1 (5 bases). V lost 4 bases to trimming and J lost 3 bases, with 16 bases between them. The germline CDR1 and CDR2 sequences are SGDLS and YYNGEE. CDR3 size: 15 residues. Here the CDR3 DNA reads TGTGCCAGCAGCCTCTACAGGCGAGGGGACACTGAAGCTTTCTTT. It specifies CASSLYRRGDTEAFF.

This chain uses TRBV11-2 with TRBJ2-5, with a possible D match to TRBD1 (5 bases). The CDR3 has 14 amino acids. V was shortened by 5 bases and J by 4 bases, with 14 bases between the two germline ends. Germline CDR1 SGHAT, CDR2 FQNNGV. This chain's CDR3 is CASSPGPIGETQYF. The DNA for the CDR3 is TGTGCCAGCAGCCCAGGGCCCATCGGAGAGACCCAGTACTTC.

This clonotype was observed a handful of times. The V gene is TRBV20-1, the J gene TRBJ2-6; TRBD1 is a possible D gene (6 bases). The V end was cut by 3 bases, the J end by 0 bases, with 12 bases between. The germline gives CDR1 DFQATT, CDR2 SNEGSKA (reference sequence). CDR3 length equals 16 residues. The CDR3 DNA reads as TGCAGTGCTAGGGTACAGGGTCCCTCTGGGGCCAACGTCCTGACTTTC. Translating it yields CSARVQGPSGANVLTF.

Many counts were recorded for this clonotype. The CDR3: CSVHRGMNTEAFF. CDR3 bases: TGCAGCGTCCACCGGGGGATGAACACTGAAGCTTTCTTT. The V gene is TRBV29-1, the J gene TRBJ1-1, with a possible D match to TRBD1 (5 bases). V was clipped by 6 bases and J by 0 bases, with 11 bases between them. The CDR3 is 13 residues long. The germline gives CDR1 SQVTM, CDR2 ANQGSEA.